Below, 2 T cell receptor beta chains from the same sample are listed, as sequenced in a study of blood T cell repertoires in COVID-19 (dated by TCRdb to 2018 to 2020). Libraries were constructed by the immunoSEQ multiplex PCR assay. TCRdb re-hosts the immuneACCESS table, in-frame sequences only. Its copies lack some clones; in the studies checked, an unresolved V gene accounts for under half of them, and the cause for the rest is not known. The sample table shows around 130,000 clones, and 70% to 90% are seen once. About 16% of the sample is in the top ten clones. The sequenced sample consisted of peripheral blood. The receptors here all came from a woman between 45 and 60 years old who had recovered from COVID-19.

The gene calls are TRBV4-2 and TRBJ2-2; TRBD2 aligns across 15 bases. Per germline, CDR1 LGHNA and CDR2 YNFKEQ. The junction had 10 bases not matched to a gene; V was cut back by 1 base and J by 4 bases. The CDR3 has 20 residues. CDR3: CASSQGTSGRAFIGTGELFF. The CDR3 region has the DNA TGTGCCAGCAGCCAAGGGACTAGCGGGAGGGCCTTTATCGGCACCGGGGAGCTGTTTTTT.

The chain recombines TRBV7-2 with TRBJ2-2; D possibly corresponds to TRBD1 (5 bases). Germline CDR1 reads SGHTA; CDR2 reads FQGNSA. V was shortened by 8 bases and J by 1 base, with 8 bases between the two germline ends. The CDR3 consists of 13 residues. DNA for the CDR3: TGTGCCAGCGCTAGGGGGAACACCGGGGAGCTGTTTTTT. The encoded protein is CASARGNTGELFF.